This T cell receptor beta chain stems from a study of T cell responses to AZD1222 COVID-19 vaccine. CDR3 length: 15 amino acids. V lost 5 bases to trimming and J lost 6 bases, with 16 bases between them. Looked up from germline, CDR1 is MGHRA and CDR2 is YSYEKL. Measured with immunoSEQ multiplex PCR; TCRdb has only the in-frame clones, and not every one. The sample includes over 55,000 clones, approximately 83% of them seen just once. The rearrangement uses TRBV4-1 and TRBJ1-4, with a weak D call TRBD1 (5 bases). The receptor was isolated from an adult who received the AZD1222 COVID-19 vaccine. The input for sequencing was peripheral blood, taken 28 days after the second AZD1222 dose. The CDR3, as DNA: TGCGCCAGCAGCTACACCGGGACGGATTATGAAAAACTGTTTTTT. Translating gives CASSYTGTDYEKLFF.